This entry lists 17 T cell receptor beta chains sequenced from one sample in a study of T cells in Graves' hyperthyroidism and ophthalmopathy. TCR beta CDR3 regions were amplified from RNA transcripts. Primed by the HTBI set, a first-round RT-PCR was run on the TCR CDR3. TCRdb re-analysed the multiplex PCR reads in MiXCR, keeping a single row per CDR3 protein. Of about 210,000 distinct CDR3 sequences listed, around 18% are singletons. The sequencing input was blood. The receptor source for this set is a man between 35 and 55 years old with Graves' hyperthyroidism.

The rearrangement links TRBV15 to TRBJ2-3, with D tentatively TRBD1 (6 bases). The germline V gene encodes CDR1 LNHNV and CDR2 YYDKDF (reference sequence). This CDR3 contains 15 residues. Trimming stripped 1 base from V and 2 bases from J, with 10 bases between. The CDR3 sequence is CATSRGGQYTDTQYF. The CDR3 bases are TGTGCCACCAGCAGAGGAGGACAGTACACAGATACGCAGTATTTT.

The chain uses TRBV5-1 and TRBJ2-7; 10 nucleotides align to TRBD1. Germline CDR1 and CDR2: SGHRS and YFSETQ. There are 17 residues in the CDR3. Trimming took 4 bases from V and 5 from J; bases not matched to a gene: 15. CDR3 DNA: TGCGCCAGCAGCGTGGGACCCGGTGGGACAGGGGTCCACGAGCAGTACTTC. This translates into CASSVGPGGTGVHEQYF.

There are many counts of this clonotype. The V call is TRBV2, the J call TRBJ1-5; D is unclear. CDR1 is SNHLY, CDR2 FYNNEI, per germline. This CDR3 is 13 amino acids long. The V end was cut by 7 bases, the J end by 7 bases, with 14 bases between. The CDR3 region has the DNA TGTGCCAGCAACCCGACCACATCCCAGCCCCAGCATTTT. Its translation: CASNPTTSQPQHF.

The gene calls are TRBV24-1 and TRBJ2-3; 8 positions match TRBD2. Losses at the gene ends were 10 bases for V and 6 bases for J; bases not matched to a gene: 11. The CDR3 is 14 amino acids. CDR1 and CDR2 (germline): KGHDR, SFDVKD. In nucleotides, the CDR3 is TGTGCCACGGGCAGCGGGGGAATGGGGGATACGCAGTATTTT. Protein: CATGSGGMGDTQYF.

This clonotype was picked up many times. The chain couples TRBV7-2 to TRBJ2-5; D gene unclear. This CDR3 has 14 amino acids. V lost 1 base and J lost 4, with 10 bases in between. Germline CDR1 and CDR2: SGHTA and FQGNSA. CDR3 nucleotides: TGTGCCAGCAGCTTAGACTTCGGGTCAGAGACCCAGTACTTC. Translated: CASSLDFGSETQYF.

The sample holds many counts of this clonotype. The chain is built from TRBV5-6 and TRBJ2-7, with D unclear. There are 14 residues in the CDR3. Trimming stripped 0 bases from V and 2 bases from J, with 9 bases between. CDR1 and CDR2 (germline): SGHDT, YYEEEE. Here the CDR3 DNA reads TGTGCCAGCAGCTTGGGAACAGCAGCCTACGAGCAGTACTTC. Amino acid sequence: CASSLGTAAYEQYF.

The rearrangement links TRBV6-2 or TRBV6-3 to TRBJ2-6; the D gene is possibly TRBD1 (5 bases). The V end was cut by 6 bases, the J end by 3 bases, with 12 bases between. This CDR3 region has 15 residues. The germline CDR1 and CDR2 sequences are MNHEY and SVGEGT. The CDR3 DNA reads TGTGCCAGCAGATACGGCAGGGTTGGGGCCAACGTCCTGACTTTC. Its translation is CASRYGRVGANVLTF.

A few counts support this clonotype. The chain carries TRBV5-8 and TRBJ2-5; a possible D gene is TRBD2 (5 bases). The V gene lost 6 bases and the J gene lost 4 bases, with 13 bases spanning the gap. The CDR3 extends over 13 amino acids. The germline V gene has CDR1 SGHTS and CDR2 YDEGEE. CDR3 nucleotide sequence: TGTGCCAGCACCCGCCCTGCGGGAGAGACCCAGTACTTC. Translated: CASTRPAGETQYF.

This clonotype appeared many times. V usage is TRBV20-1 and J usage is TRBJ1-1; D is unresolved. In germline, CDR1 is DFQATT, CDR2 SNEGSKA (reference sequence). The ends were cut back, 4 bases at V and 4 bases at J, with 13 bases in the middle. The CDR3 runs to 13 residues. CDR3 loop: CSAKGWEGTEAFF. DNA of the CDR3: TGCAGTGCTAAGGGTTGGGAGGGCACTGAAGCTTTCTTT.

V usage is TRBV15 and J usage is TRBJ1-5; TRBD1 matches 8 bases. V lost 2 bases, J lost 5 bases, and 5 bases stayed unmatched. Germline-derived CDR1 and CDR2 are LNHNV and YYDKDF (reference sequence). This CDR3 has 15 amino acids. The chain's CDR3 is CATSRQGQEYQPQHF. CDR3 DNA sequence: TGTGCCACCAGCAGACAGGGACAGGAGTATCAGCCCCAGCATTTT.

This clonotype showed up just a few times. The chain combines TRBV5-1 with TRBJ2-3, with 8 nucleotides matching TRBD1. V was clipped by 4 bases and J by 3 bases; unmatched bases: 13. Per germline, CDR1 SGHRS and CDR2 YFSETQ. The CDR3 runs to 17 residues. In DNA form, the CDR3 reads TGCGCCAGCAGCCCCCCTCGCCAGGGGGCAGGTACAGATACGCAGTATTTT. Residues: CASSPPRQGAGTDTQYF.

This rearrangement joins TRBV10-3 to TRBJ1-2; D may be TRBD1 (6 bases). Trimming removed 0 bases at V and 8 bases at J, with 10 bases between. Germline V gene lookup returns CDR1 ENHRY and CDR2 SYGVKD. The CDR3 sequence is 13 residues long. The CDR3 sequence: CAISESKQGGYTF. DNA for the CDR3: TGTGCCATCAGTGAGTCGAAACAGGGCGGCTACACCTTC.

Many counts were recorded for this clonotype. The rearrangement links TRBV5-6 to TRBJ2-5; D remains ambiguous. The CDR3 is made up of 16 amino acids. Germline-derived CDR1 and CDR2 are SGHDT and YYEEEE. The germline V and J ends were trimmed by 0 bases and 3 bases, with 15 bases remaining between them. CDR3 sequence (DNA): TGTGCCAGCAGCTTGGTAGACGCGGCCCTAAAAGAGACCCAGTACTTC. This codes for CASSLVDAALKETQYF.

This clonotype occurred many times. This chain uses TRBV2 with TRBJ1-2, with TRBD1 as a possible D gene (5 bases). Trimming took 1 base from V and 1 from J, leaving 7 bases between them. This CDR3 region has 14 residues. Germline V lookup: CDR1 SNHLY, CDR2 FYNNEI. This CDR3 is CASSEVRGNYGYTF. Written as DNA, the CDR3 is TGTGCCAGCAGTGAAGTAAGGGGTAACTATGGCTACACCTTC.

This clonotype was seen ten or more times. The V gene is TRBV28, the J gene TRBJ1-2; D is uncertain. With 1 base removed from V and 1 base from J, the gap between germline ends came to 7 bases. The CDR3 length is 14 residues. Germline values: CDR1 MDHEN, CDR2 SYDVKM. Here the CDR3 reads CASSLLASNYGYTF. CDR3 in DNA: TGTGCCAGCAGTTTATTAGCCAGTAACTATGGCTACACCTTC.

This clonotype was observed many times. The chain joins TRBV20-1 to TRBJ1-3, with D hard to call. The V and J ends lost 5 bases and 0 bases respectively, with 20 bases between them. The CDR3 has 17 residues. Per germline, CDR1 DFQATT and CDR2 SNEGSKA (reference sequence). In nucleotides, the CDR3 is TGCAGTGCTCAGCTGCCGTCGGGCAGCAACTCTGGAAACACCATATATTTT. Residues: CSAQLPSGSNSGNTIYF.

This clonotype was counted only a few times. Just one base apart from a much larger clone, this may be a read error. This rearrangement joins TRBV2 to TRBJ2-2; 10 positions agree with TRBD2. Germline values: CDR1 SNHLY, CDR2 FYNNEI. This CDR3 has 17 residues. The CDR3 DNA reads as TGTGCCAGCAGTCGTAGCGGGGGGTCACTGAACACCGGGGAGCTGTCTTTT. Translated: CASSRSGGSLNTGELSF.